The next 28 T cell receptor beta chains were all read from a single sample in a study of blood T cell repertoires in COVID-19. The repertoire was sequenced with immunoSEQ multiplex PCR; TCRdb's copy has only in-frame clones and lacks some. Here the sample spans approximately 130,000 clones, around 77% being singletons. The specimen sequenced was peripheral blood. The receptor set was obtained from a human donor in a cohort sampled during active COVID-19.

The chain employs TRBV15 and TRBJ1-6, with 9 bases fitting TRBD1. The germline CDR1 and CDR2 sequences are LNHNV and YYDKDF (reference sequence). V shed 1 base and J 2 bases; nucleotides not matched to a gene: 6. The CDR3 spans 18 residues. DNA of the CDR3: TGTGCCACCAGCAGAGGGGGACAGGGATACACCTATAATTCACCCCTCCACTTT. It specifies CATSRGGQGYTYNSPLHF.

The chain has TRBV4-1 and TRBJ2-7; D is perhaps TRBD1 (5 bases). Trimming shortened V by 0 bases and J by 1 base, and 7 bases separated the two germline ends. The CDR3 is 14 residues long. Germline loops: CDR1 MGHRA, CDR2 YSYEKL. The CDR3 bases are TGCGCCAGCAGCCAAGATGACAGTTCCTACGAGCAGTACTTC. Residues: CASSQDDSSYEQYF.

This clone was counted a few times. The chain is built from TRBV19 and TRBJ2-5; D is unresolved. V dropped 2 bases and J dropped 0 bases, with 10 bases sitting between them. Germline V gene lookup returns CDR1 LNHDA and CDR2 SQIVND (reference sequence). The CDR3 is 15 amino acids. The CDR3 DNA sequence: TGTGCCAGTAGTATATCTTGGGCTAACCAAGAGACCCAGTACTTC. This sequence encodes CASSISWANQETQYF. The full variable domain, with the rest looked up from reference TRBV19 and TRBJ2-5, is DGGITQSPKYLFRKEGQNVTLSCEQNLNHDAMYWYRQDPGQGLRLIYYSQIVNDFQKGDIAEGYSVSREKKESFPLTVTSAQKNPTAFYLCASSISWANQETQYFGPGTRLLVL.

CDR3 residues: CASSQDHPGADYEQYF. The CDR3 nucleotides read TGCGCCAGCAGCCAAGATCACCCCGGAGCAGACTACGAGCAGTACTTC. The chain joins TRBV4-1 to TRBJ2-7; D remains unclear. With 0 bases removed from V and 3 bases from J, the gap between germline ends came to 15 bases. This CDR3 spans 16 amino acids. The germline V gene encodes CDR1 MGHRA and CDR2 YSYEKL.

The V gene is TRBV6-5, the J gene TRBJ1-1; the match to TRBD1 covers 7 bases. V shed 4 bases and J 5 bases; nucleotides not matched to a gene: 7. The CDR3 is 14 residues long. Germline CDR1 and CDR2: MNHEY and SVGAGI. CDR3 sequence (DNA): TGTGCCAGCAGTTCGAATCGACAGGGAACTGAAGCTTTCTTT. It translates to CASSSNRQGTEAFF.

The chain employs TRBV27 and TRBJ1-2; no reliable D call. Germline-derived CDR1 and CDR2 are MNHEY and SMNVEV (reference sequence). V was shortened by 6 bases and J by 4 bases, with 18 bases between the two germline ends. This CDR3 is 15 amino acids long. The CDR3 region is CASRQNGVGAYGYTF. The CDR3 DNA sequence: TGTGCCAGCAGGCAAAACGGGGTGGGTGCCTATGGCTACACCTTC.

This clone was observed once. The V and J genes are TRBV6-5 and TRBJ1-5, with a possible D match to TRBD1 (6 bases). The V gene lost 8 bases and the J gene lost 6 bases, with 14 bases spanning the gap. The CDR3 loop spans 13 amino acids. Germline loops: CDR1 MNHEY, CDR2 SVGAGI. CDR3 nucleotides: TGTGCCAGCCAAATGCGGGGGCCTCAGCCCCAGCATTTT. Translating gives CASQMRGPQPQHF.

DNA of the CDR3: TGTGCCAGCAGCATAGGGACAGGCTATTCCCGGAGCTACGAGCAGTACTTC. Amino acid sequence: CASSIGTGYSRSYEQYF. The rearrangement uses TRBV7-8 and TRBJ2-7; 8 nucleotides match TRBD1. The CDR3 spans 17 residues. Germline V gene lookup returns CDR1 SGHVS and CDR2 FQNEAQ. The V segment lost 5 bases and the J segment 3 bases; nucleotides outside the gene matches: 15.

This clone occurred many times. The V call is TRBV7-6, the J call TRBJ1-1; D is uncertain. This CDR3 has 13 residues. The V gene's germline CDR1 is SGHVS and CDR2 FNYEAQ. The V end was cut by 2 bases, the J end by 2 bases, with 6 bases between. The CDR3 spells CASSLLANTEAFF. In DNA form, the CDR3 reads TGTGCCAGCAGCTTATTAGCTAACACTGAAGCTTTCTTT.

The V and J genes are TRBV5-1 and TRBJ1-6; D is perhaps TRBD1 (6 bases). The CDR3 contains 13 residues. Trimming pared 2 bases from V and 10 bases from J, leaving 10 bases between. Germline V gene sequence: CDR1 SGHRS, CDR2 YFSETQ. CDR3 protein: CASSLTGNSPLHF. For the CDR3, the DNA is TGCGCCAGCAGCTTAACAGGGAACTCACCCCTCCACTTT. Looking up the rest from reference TRBV5-1 and TRBJ1-6 gives the full variable domain: KAGVTQTPRYLIKTRGQQVTLSCSPISGHRSVSWYQQTPGQGLQFLFEYFSETQRNKGNFPGRFSGRQFSNSRSEMNVSTLELGDSALYLCASSLTGNSPLHFGNGTRLTVT.

The gene calls are TRBV4-1 and TRBJ2-1; 12 nucleotides match TRBD2. This CDR3 spans 17 amino acids. The trim removed 1 base at V and 10 bases at J, leaving 11 bases unmatched. The germline V gene has CDR1 MGHRA and CDR2 YSYEKL. CDR3 in amino acids: CASSQAARTSGAPEQFF. CDR3 in DNA: TGCGCCAGCAGCCAAGCGGCGAGGACTAGCGGGGCCCCGGAGCAGTTCTTC.

In this sample, this clone turned up once. Here the CDR3 reads CASRGTSGGHTQYF. Here the CDR3 DNA reads TGTGCCAGCAGGGGGACTAGCGGGGGGCACACGCAGTATTTT. The gene calls are TRBV2 and TRBJ2-3, with 15 bases matching TRBD2. J gave up 9 bases and V 6 bases, and 4 bases lay outside the gene matches. CDR1 is SNHLY, CDR2 FYNNEI, per germline. CDR3 length: 14 amino acids.

The V call is TRBV14, the J call TRBJ1-4; possibly TRBD1 for D (5 bases). This CDR3 has 17 residues. Germline V gene data show CDR1 as SGHDN and CDR2 as FVKESK. V dropped 1 base and J dropped 9 bases, with 21 bases sitting between them. The CDR3 loop is CASSQVGGVGLMKKLFF. Written as DNA, the CDR3 is TGTGCCAGCAGCCAAGTTGGGGGTGTTGGACTAATGAAAAAACTGTTTTTT.

The gene calls are TRBV3-1 (or the pseudogene TRBV3-2) and TRBJ2-2, with a weak D call TRBD1 (5 bases). Trimming took off 6 bases at V and 5 bases at J, with 7 bases between the two ends. CDR3 length: 12 amino acids. The germline V gene has CDR1 LGHDT and CDR2 YNNKEL (reference sequence). CDR3 sequence: CASSSGTGELFF. In DNA form, the CDR3 reads TGTGCCAGCAGTTCAGGGACCGGGGAGCTGTTTTTT.

This sequence joins TRBV5-5 and TRBJ1-5, with unresolved D. This CDR3 region has 18 residues. Germline V CDR1 and CDR2: SGHKS, YYEKEE (reference sequence). V lost 0 bases, J lost 0 bases, and 16 bases lay in between. The CDR3 loop is CASSLDWVVDYSNQPQHF. The CDR3 nucleotides read TGTGCCAGCAGCTTGGATTGGGTTGTAGACTATAGCAATCAGCCCCAGCATTTT.

The chain uses TRBV28 and TRBJ1-5, with 9 bases lining up with TRBD1. Germline V lookup: CDR1 MDHEN, CDR2 SYDVKM. The CDR3 runs to 14 residues. Germline trimming cut 10 bases from V and 7 bases from J; bases unmatched to any gene: 11. The CDR3 reads CATKRTGGGQPQHF. Written as DNA, the CDR3 is TGTGCCACCAAACGTACAGGGGGCGGGCAGCCCCAGCATTTT.

J is TRBJ2-7 and V is TRBV4-1; 10 bases fit TRBD1. The ends lost 3 bases at V and 9 bases at J; junction bases unmatched: 11. The CDR3 has 15 amino acids. The germline V gene has CDR1 MGHRA and CDR2 YSYEKL. CDR3 loop: CASSQPGQGPFLQYF. For the CDR3, the DNA is TGCGCCAGCAGCCAGCCGGGACAGGGGCCCTTTTTGCAGTACTTC.

This clone has a handful of counts. The chain combines TRBV3-1 (or the pseudogene TRBV3-2) with TRBJ1-6; D is perhaps TRBD1 (5 bases). Germline CDR1 reads LGHDT; CDR2 reads YNNKEL (reference sequence). The CDR3 spans 14 residues. With 4 bases removed from V and 5 bases from J, the gap between germline ends came to 9 bases. CDR3 region: CASSLRQNNSPLHF. CDR3 in DNA: TGTGCCAGCAGCCTCCGACAGAATAATTCACCCCTCCACTTT.

Many counts were recorded for this clone. The chain uses TRBV2 and TRBJ1-2; 7 nucleotides match TRBD1. Unmatched junction bases numbered 6, after V lost 7 bases and J lost 4 bases. The CDR3 runs to 13 residues. Germline V gives CDR1 SNHLY, CDR2 FYNNEI. The CDR3 DNA reads as TGTGCCAGCAATCCCGAGGGGGCCTATGGCTACACCTTC. Translating it yields CASNPEGAYGYTF.

This chain joins TRBV5-6 and TRBJ2-1; 10 nucleotides line up with TRBD1. Germline trimming cut 7 bases from V and 7 bases from J; bases unmatched to any gene: 8. CDR1 is SGHDT and CDR2 is YYEEEE in the germline V gene. The length of the CDR3 is 14 residues. The CDR3 coding sequence is TGTGCCAGCTGTATCCGGGACAGGGGTAATGAGCAGTTCTTC. Protein: CASCIRDRGNEQFF.

CDR3 DNA: TGTGCCAGCAGTGTAGATAACTATAATTCACCCCTCCACTTT. Its translation: CASSVDNYNSPLHF. This chain links TRBV2 with TRBJ1-6; D uncertain. V lost 4 bases and J lost 3, with 7 bases in between. This CDR3 is built from 14 residues. Germline loops: CDR1 SNHLY, CDR2 FYNNEI.

This clone occurred once. The V gene is TRBV29-1, the J gene TRBJ2-7, with 9 bases fitting TRBD1. Losses at the gene ends were 6 bases for V and 5 bases for J; bases not matched to a gene: 8. The CDR3 sequence is 13 residues long. Germline values: CDR1 SQVTM, CDR2 ANQGSEA. The CDR3 sequence is CSVRSTGGNEQYF. For the CDR3, the DNA is TGCAGCGTACGGTCGACAGGGGGGAACGAGCAGTACTTC.

The CDR3 region is CARRGLVNEQFF. The CDR3 DNA reads TGTGCTCGGAGGGGGCTTGTCAATGAGCAGTTCTTC. This rearrangement joins TRBV30 to TRBJ2-1; TRBD1 is a possible D gene (7 bases). Germline lookup yields CDR1 GTSNPN and CDR2 SVGIG (reference sequence). This CDR3 has 12 amino acids.

The chain is built from TRBV28 and TRBJ2-3; 9 bases align to TRBD2. CDR3 length: 15 amino acids. With V trimmed by 7 bases and J by 0 bases, 5 bases remained unmatched. Germline-derived CDR1 and CDR2 are MDHEN and SYDVKM. Here the CDR3 DNA reads TGTGCCAGCATGGCGGGGGGGCAGAGCACAGATACGCAGTATTTT. Its protein product is CASMAGGQSTDTQYF. Full variable domain (outside the CDR3, taken from reference TRBV28 and TRBJ2-3): DVKVTQSSRYLVKRTGEKVFLECVQDMDHENMFWYRQDPGLGLRLIYFSYDVKMKEKGDIPEGYSVSREKKERFSLILESASTNQTSMYLCASMAGGQSTDTQYFGPGTRLTVL.

V gene TRBV6-6 combines with J gene TRBJ1-2, with D possibly being TRBD1 (5 bases). The CDR3 loop spans 16 amino acids. Looked up from germline, CDR1 is MNHNY and CDR2 is SVGAGI (reference sequence). Trimming removed 2 bases from V and 5 bases from J, with 18 bases in between. The CDR3 DNA is TGTGCCAGCAGTTACCGGACATCCGGACGCATATATGGCTACACCTTC. It specifies CASSYRTSGRIYGYTF.

A few counts support this clone. V and J are TRBV5-3 and TRBJ2-7; D gene uncertain. TRBV5-3 is reported as an ORF; its role is uncertain. The CDR3 covers 14 residues. V was pared by 0 bases and J by 3 bases, with 10 bases between. The CDR3 loop is CARSLEPRNYEQYF. CDR3 DNA sequence: TGTGCCAGAAGCTTGGAGCCCAGGAACTACGAGCAGTACTTC.

This chain connects TRBV2 to TRBJ1-1; 10 bases align to TRBD1. CDR3 length equals 14 residues. Per the germline V gene, CDR1 is SNHLY and CDR2 is FYNNEI. After removal of 4 bases from V and 11 bases from J, the junction contained 10 bases not matched to a gene. The CDR3 region is CASSGPWDRGRAFF. The CDR3 nucleotides read TGTGCCAGCAGTGGGCCTTGGGACAGGGGTCGGGCTTTCTTT.

The V gene is TRBV5-6, the J gene TRBJ2-7; D is unresolved. V lost 1 base and J lost 6, with 5 bases in between. The CDR3 extends over 11 amino acids. Germline CDR1 SGHDT, CDR2 YYEEEE. The CDR3 spells CASSLYSEQYF. CDR3 nucleotide sequence: TGTGCCAGCAGCTTGTATTCCGAGCAGTACTTC.